This T cell receptor (beta chain) was recorded in a study of Graves' ophthalmopathy and Graves' hyperthyroidism. Investigators amplified TCR beta CDR3 regions from RNA transcripts. Second-round multiplex PCR followed a first-round RT-PCR using HTBI primers. TCRdb analysed the multiplex PCR reads with MiXCR anew, one entry per CDR3 protein. The data show almost 750,000 distinct CDR3 sequences, with 40% seen just once and approximately 43% held by the top ten. Per the germline V gene, CDR1 is SGHRS and CDR2 is YFSETQ. CDR3 length: 13 amino acids. A note on this clonotype: An end of the junction does not agree with germline; a read error may underlie this.

Specimen: peripheral blood. The rearrangement uses TRBV5-1 and TRBJ2-7; 10 nucleotides agree with TRBD1. The source is an adult man with Graves' ophthalmopathy. The CDR3 nucleotides are TGTGCCAGCACCGGGGACAGGGGATACGAGCAGTACTTC. It codes for CASTGDRGYEQYF.